This paragraph covers one T cell receptor beta chain sequence. What it binds is unknown. Time point: cycle 4 day 1 (C4D1), after more than five weeks of nivolumab. Brentuximab vedotin exposure varied, and every patient relapsed after autologous stem cell transplantation. This sample stems from a study of PD-1 blockade in classical Hodgkin lymphoma. Findings and limits, study-wide: Baseline diversity in complete responders resembled that of newly diagnosed patients.

In germline, CDR1 is SGHNT, CDR2 YYREEE (reference sequence). V lost 1 base to trimming and J lost 6 bases; unmatched junction nucleotides: 3. The CDR3 is 15 residues long. Repertoires were generated with immunoSEQ multiplex PCR, while TCRdb's copy carries only in-frame clones and drops some. The sample has some 24,000 clones, roughly 80% seen once; the top ten hold 6% to 6.5%. The source was peripheral blood mononuclear cells (PBMCs), collected before the fourth cycle of nivolumab. The sequence was obtained from a human donor with classical Hodgkin lymphoma. The V call is TRBV5-4, the J call TRBJ2-2; 10 nucleotides align to TRBD2. In DNA form, the CDR3 reads TGTGCCAGCAGCTTGCCTAGCGGGAGTCCCGGGGAGCTGTTTTTT. The encoded protein is CASSLPSGSPGELFF.